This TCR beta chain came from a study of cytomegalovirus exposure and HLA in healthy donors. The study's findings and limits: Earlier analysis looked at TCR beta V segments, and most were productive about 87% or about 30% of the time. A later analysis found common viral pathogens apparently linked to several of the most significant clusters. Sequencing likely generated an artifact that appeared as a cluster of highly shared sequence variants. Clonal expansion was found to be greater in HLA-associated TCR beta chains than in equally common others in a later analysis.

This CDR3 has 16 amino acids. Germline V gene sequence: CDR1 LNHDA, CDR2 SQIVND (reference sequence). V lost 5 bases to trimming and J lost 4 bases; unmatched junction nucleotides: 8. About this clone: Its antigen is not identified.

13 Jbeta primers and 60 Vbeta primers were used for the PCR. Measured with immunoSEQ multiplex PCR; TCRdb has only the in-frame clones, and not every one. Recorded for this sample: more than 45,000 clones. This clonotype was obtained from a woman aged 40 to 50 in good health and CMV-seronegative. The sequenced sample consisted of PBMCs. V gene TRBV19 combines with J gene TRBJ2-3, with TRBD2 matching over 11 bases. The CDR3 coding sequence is TGTGCCAGTAGTGCCAACCTACTAGCGGGAGCAGATACGCAGTATTTT. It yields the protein CASSANLLAGADTQYF.